This T cell receptor (beta chain) is drawn from a study of control samples from healthy donors and cancer patients. V lost 5 bases and J 7 bases, leaving 12 bases between the germline ends. Germline CDR1 and CDR2: SEHNR and FQNEAQ (reference sequence). CDR3 length equals 14 residues. The repertoire was sequenced with immunoSEQ multiplex PCR; TCRdb's copy has only in-frame clones and lacks some. Of about 160,000 clones listed, roughly 90% were seen once; the top ten hold around 11%. This clonotype originated in a man under 40 in good health. Source material: blood. The genes are TRBV7-9 and TRBJ1-6; no definite D call. The DNA for the CDR3 is TGTGCCAGCAGCCCGGGAATGGGGAATTCACCCCTCCACTTT. Its translation: CASSPGMGNSPLHF.